This T cell receptor (beta chain) was captured in a study of identical twins. TCRdb re-analysed the 5' RACE reads in MiXCR, keeping a single row per CDR3 protein. This table holds around 670,000 distinct CDR3 sequences, approximately 6.1% found once. This clonotype was found many times. Trimming shortened V by 2 bases and J by 3 bases, and 22 bases separated the two germline ends. This CDR3 contains 18 residues. Germline V lookup: CDR1 SGHRS, CDR2 YFSETQ. Material: naive T cells sorted from blood. The V call is TRBV5-1, the J call TRBJ2-3, with unresolved D. The TCR was taken from a man between 18 and 29 years old in good health. The CDR3 DNA reads TGCGCCAGCAGCTTCTTTTCTCCGTCAACTCCGAGGACAGATACGCAGTATTTT. Protein sequence: CASSFFSPSTPRTDTQYF.